The rows below give T cell receptor beta chains drawn from one sample of a study of T cell repertoires in cytomegalovirus infection. MiXCR was run by TCRdb on the reads, yielding one entry per CDR3 protein. Of roughly 600,000 distinct CDR3 sequences in the sample, about 24% were seen once. The sequenced material came from CD8+ T cells from PBMCs. The source of these receptors is a human donor in good health (CMV status not recorded). Some clones in this sample may be carry-over from other donors' samples. The CDR3 runs from the conserved cysteine through the conserved F or W. The D gene is left open where the match is weak. Size tells how often a clone was seen (once, few, many) or the class of an expanded clone, and some rows leave it out.

clone_size j_call d_call cdr3_length v_call cdr3_aa cdr3_nt
many TRBJ1-5 . 16 TRBV7-8 CASSLSSEVFNQPQHF TGTGCCAGCAGCTTATCGTCCGAGGTTTTCAATCAGCCCCAGCATTTT
once TRBJ2-5 . 17 TRBV25-1 CASSENRASGGMETQYF TGTGCCAGCAGTGAGAACCGTGCGTCGGGGGGCATGGAGACCCAGTACTTC
few TRBJ1-5 . 16 TRBV5-6 CASSPGTGTGNQPQHF TGTGCCAGCAGCCCCGGAACCGGGACCGGCAATCAGCCCCAGCATTTT
few TRBJ2-2 TRBD1 15 TRBV28 CASSFQGALTGELFF TGTGCCAGCAGTTTTCAGGGGGCCTTGACCGGGGAGCTGTTTTTT
many TRBJ1-4 . 19 TRBV7-6 CASSLSITRGSLLNEKLFF TGTGCCAGCAGCTTATCGATAACCCGGGGCTCCCTTCTTAATGAAAAACTGTTTTTT
many TRBJ2-5 . 15 TRBV7-2 CASSADLVALETQYF TGTGCCAGCAGCGCGGACCTAGTCGCCCTAGAGACCCAGTACTTC
. TRBJ2-7 TRBD2 13 TRBV7-9 CASIPSGGYEQYF TGTGCCAGCATCCCGAGCGGGGGGTACGAGCAGTACTTC
. TRBJ2-3 . 16 TRBV15 CATSREGNPLTDTLYF TGTGCCACCAGCAGAGAGGGGAACCCACTCACAGATACGCTGTATTTT
once TRBJ2-5 . 11 TRBV7-9 CASGARETQYF TGTGCCAGCGGGGCTCGAGAGACCCAGTACTTC
. TRBJ2-5 TRBD1 18 TRBV29-1 CSVEVLRPGQGAFETQYF TGCAGCGTTGAAGTCCTCCGTCCGGGACAGGGGGCTTTCGAGACCCAGTACTTC
. TRBJ2-1 . 14 TRBV7-9 CASSLVATYNEQFF TGTGCCAGCAGCTTGGTAGCCACCTACAATGAGCAGTTCTTC
. TRBJ1-2 TRBD1 15 TRBV20-1 CSASNRGRWDYGYTF TGCAGTGCTAGCAATAGGGGGCGGTGGGACTATGGCTACACCTTC
many TRBJ2-7 . 14 TRBV7-8 CASSIGEHPYEQYF TGTGCCAGCAGCATCGGGGAGCATCCCTACGAGCAGTACTTC
. TRBJ1-1 TRBD1 15 TRBV5-1 CARHRTGAKNTEAFF TGCGCCAGGCACCGGACAGGGGCCAAGAACACTGAAGCTTTCTTT
many TRBJ2-5 . 15 TRBV14 CASSQIQRYQETQYF TGTGCCAGCAGCCAAATCCAGAGGTACCAAGAGACCCAGTACTTC
few TRBJ2-1 TRBD1 16 TRBV7-9 CASSPSWGQGADEQFF TGTGCCAGCAGCCCAAGTTGGGGACAGGGGGCGGATGAGCAGTTCTTC
. TRBJ1-2 TRBD1 14 TRBV29-1 CSALGDRPAYSYTF TGCAGCGCCCTCGGGGACAGGCCGGCCTATAGCTACACCTTC
. TRBJ2-7 TRBD1 14 TRBV19 CASRPGQGAYEQYF TGTGCCAGTAGACCGGGACAGGGGGCCTACGAGCAGTACTTC
. TRBJ2-5 . 15 TRBV20-1 CSAREEASRMETQYF TGCAGTGCTAGAGAAGAAGCTAGTCGAATGGAGACCCAGTACTTC
few TRBJ2-3 . 17 TRBV7-6 CASSVNTGTGSTDTQYF TGTGCCAGCAGCGTAAACACCGGGACGGGGAGCACAGATACGCAGTATTTT
few TRBJ2-5 . 11 TRBV13 CAVSRGETQYF TGTGCCGTCTCAAGGGGAGAGACCCAGTACTTC
. TRBJ1-5 . 15 TRBV20-1 CSAVGSRESNQPQHF TGCAGTGCTGTAGGATCGCGGGAGAGCAATCAGCCCCAGCATTTT
. TRBJ2-1 . 16 TRBV6-1 CASSTLGGGHYNEQFF TGTGCCAGCAGTACCCTTGGCGGGGGACACTACAATGAGCAGTTCTTC
many TRBJ2-3 . 15 TRBV28 CASSTRGGIADTQYF TGTGCCAGCAGTACGAGGGGGGGGATCGCAGATACGCAGTATTTT
many TRBJ1-5 . 12 TRBV7-6 CASSLLGQPQHF TGTGCCAGCAGCTTACTTGGTCAGCCCCAGCATTTT
many TRBJ1-2 . 14 TRBV7-9 CASSLGPEDYGYTF TGTGCCAGCAGCTTGGGCCCGGAGGACTATGGCTACACCTTC
. TRBJ1-3 TRBD1 15 TRBV7-4 CASTFLQGARNTIYF TGTGCCAGCACCTTTCTCCAGGGGGCTAGAAACACCATATATTTT
. TRBJ1-2 . 14 TRBV7-6 CASSLPRELYGYTF TGTGCCAGCAGCCTACCCCGGGAGCTCTATGGCTACACCTTC
many TRBJ2-1 . 10 TRBV7-2 CASSSYEQFF TGTGCCAGCAGCAGCTATGAGCAGTTCTTC
few TRBJ2-5 TRBD2 17 TRBV20-1 CSARQLLAGDVQETQYF TGCAGTGCCCGACAGCTACTAGCGGGGGACGTACAAGAGACCCAGTACTTC
. TRBJ1-5 TRBD1 19 TRBV28 CASSSKPGPRGWANQPQHF TGTGCCAGCAGTTCAAAGCCGGGCCCCAGGGGGTGGGCCAATCAGCCCCAGCATTTT
. TRBJ2-1 . 11 TRBV15 CATSSPGGQFF TGTGCCACCAGCAGCCCCGGGGGGCAGTTCTTC
few TRBJ2-1 TRBD1 15 TRBV7-9 CASSVGQGTGNEQFF TGTGCCAGCAGCGTGGGACAGGGTACTGGAAATGAGCAGTTCTTC
. TRBJ2-7 . 14 TRBV2 CASSFGGTPREQYF TGTGCCAGCAGTTTTGGTGGGACACCTAGAGAGCAGTACTTC
many TRBJ1-1 . 14 TRBV7-6 CASSLGGLHTEAFF TGTGCCAGCAGCTTAGGGGGACTGCACACTGAAGCTTTCTTT
many TRBJ2-5 . 15 TRBV7-9 CASSFFDILGETQYF TGTGCCAGCAGCTTCTTTGACATCCTAGGGGAGACCCAGTACTTC
few TRBJ1-1 TRBD1 17 TRBV6-8 CASSYYPGQGKDTEAFF TGTGCCAGCAGTTACTACCCGGGACAGGGTAAGGACACTGAAGCTTTCTTT
. TRBJ2-3 . 14 TRBV10-3 CAISESRDGDTQYF TGTGCCATCAGTGAGTCGAGGGATGGTGATACGCAGTATTTT
. TRBJ2-4 . 15 TRBV29-1 CSVLGLDLAKNIQYF TGCAGCGTCCTTGGACTCGATTTAGCCAAAAACATTCAGTACTTC
many TRBJ1-5 . 17 TRBV7-2 CASSARPGGRRDQPQHF TGTGCCAGCAGCGCTAGGCCCGGGGGGCGTAGGGATCAGCCCCAGCATTTT
few TRBJ1-1 TRBD1 14 TRBV6-6 CASKTGTVNTEAFF TGTGCCAGCAAAACCGGGACAGTGAACACTGAAGCTTTCTTT
many TRBJ1-5 TRBD1 15 TRBV12-3/TRBV12-4 CASSVTGSGNQPQHF TGTGCCAGCAGTGTGACAGGGTCGGGTAATCAGCCCCAGCATTTT
few TRBJ2-2 . 17 TRBV14 CASSHQGPSPNTGELFF TGTGCCAGCAGCCATCAGGGGCCCTCTCCGAACACCGGGGAGCTGTTTTTT
many TRBJ2-7 TRBD2 14 TRBV7-6 CASAERGASYEQYF TGTGCCAGCGCCGAGCGGGGAGCCTCCTACGAGCAGTACTTC
. TRBJ2-7 TRBD1 18 TRBV10-1 CASSEPAPGQGSSYEQYF TGCGCCAGCAGTGAGCCGGCCCCGGGACAGGGGTCGTCCTACGAGCAGTACTTC
few TRBJ2-1 . 14 TRBV4-1 CASSQALGNNEQFF TGCGCCAGCAGCCAAGCACTAGGCAACAATGAGCAGTTCTTC
few TRBJ1-1 . 13 TRBV24-1 CATSDFSGSRAFF TGTGCCACCAGTGATTTCTCAGGGAGTCGGGCTTTCTTT
many TRBJ2-3 . 15 TRBV6-2/TRBV6-3 CASSYSTVTGDTQYF TGTGCCAGCAGTTACTCGACAGTTACCGGAGATACGCAGTATTTT
. TRBJ1-6 . 15 TRBV9 CASSTRDLGTSPLHF TGTGCCAGCAGCACGCGGGACCTAGGTACTTCACCCCTCCACTTT
. TRBJ1-1 . 14 TRBV7-9 CASSPSGVATEAFF TGTGCCAGCAGCCCGTCGGGGGTAGCCACTGAAGCTTTCTTT
. TRBJ2-1 TRBD2 14 TRBV2 CASDSGGEIGEQFF TGTGCCAGCGACTCGGGGGGAGAGATAGGTGAGCAGTTCTTC
. TRBJ2-5 TRBD2 12 TRBV29-1 CSVEVSGETQYF TGCAGCGTTGAGGTTAGCGGGGAGACCCAGTACTTC
few TRBJ1-1 . 17 TRBV12-5 CASGLVDGRLGHTEAFF TGTGCTAGTGGTTTGGTTGACGGGCGGCTCGGGCACACTGAAGCTTTCTTT